Listed below are T cell receptor beta chains from one sample, sequenced in a study of identifying expanded T cells in peripheral blood. The table came from immunoSEQ multiplex PCR; TCRdb's copy has only in-frame clones and leaves some out. The sample yields some 130,000 clones, approximately 86% seen once. Sequencing was performed on blood. The receptors shown here come from a person between 18 and 75 years old in good health. CDR3s include the opening cysteine and the closing phenylalanine or tryptophan. A D gene is named only where the DNA matches it firmly. Expanded clones get a size class; other rows say once, few or many, or leave the size out.

j_call	d_call	v_call	clone_size	cdr3_aa	cdr3_nt
TRBJ1-3	-	TRBV9	-	CASSVSGIGGNTIYF	TGTGCCAGCAGCGTATCCGGGATAGGTGGAAACACCATATATTTT
TRBJ1-2	TRBD1	TRBV20-1	once	CSVQGGGYTF	TGCAGTGTTCAAGGGGGCGGCTACACCTTC
TRBJ2-1	-	TRBV28	few	CASSTDLRLRLRYNNEQFF	TGTGCCAGCAGTACCGATCTTAGACTACGCCTGCGGTATAACAATGAGCAGTTCTTC
TRBJ2-5	TRBD1	TRBV2	-	CASSVGQVQETQYF	TGTGCCAGCAGTGTGGGACAGGTACAAGAGACCCAGTACTTC
TRBJ1-1	-	TRBV18	once	CASSPTDGNTEAFF	TGTGCCAGCTCACCGACAGATGGGAACACTGAAGCTTTCTTT
TRBJ1-4	TRBD1	TRBV4-1	-	CASSFSGTGRTNEKLFF	TGCGCCAGCAGCTTTTCCGGGACAGGGCGCACTAATGAAAAACTGTTTTTT
TRBJ2-1	-	TRBV5-8	-	CASSLGGLSYNEQFF	TGTGCCAGCAGTCTGGGGGGCCTCTCCTACAATGAGCAGTTCTTC
TRBJ1-2	-	TRBV29-1	-	CSVEEGKGYTF	TGCAGCGTTGAAGAGGGGAAGGGCTACACCTTC
TRBJ1-5	TRBD1	TRBV4-2	-	CASSQGTGVNQPQHF	TGTGCCAGCAGCCAGGGAACAGGGGTTAATCAGCCCCAGCATTTT
TRBJ1-4	-	TRBV2	-	CASSVEKVLNEKLFF	TGTGCCAGCAGTGTAGAAAAGGTCCTTAATGAAAAACTGTTTTTT
TRBJ1-6	TRBD1	TRBV7-3	-	CASSLDGTGGSPLHF	TGTGCCAGCAGCTTAGATGGGACAGGGGGTTCACCCCTCCACTTT
TRBJ1-1	-	TRBV4-2	few	CASSPNPGENTEAFF	TGTGCCAGCAGCCCCAATCCAGGGGAGAACACTGAAGCTTTCTTT
TRBJ1-1	-	TRBV4-2	-	CASSQDHVEAFF	TGTGCCAGCAGCCAAGATCATGTTGAAGCTTTCTTT
TRBJ1-2	TRBD1	TRBV30	-	CAWSLKGANYGYTF	TGTGCCTGGAGTTTGAAGGGGGCGAACTATGGCTACACCTTC
TRBJ2-2	-	TRBV2	-	CASTVGSTNTGELFF	TGTGCCAGCACGGTGGGGTCCACGAACACCGGGGAGCTGTTTTTT
TRBJ2-1	TRBD2	TRBV28	-	CASSLLGTNNEQFF	TGTGCCAGCAGTTTATTGGGGACTAACAATGAGCAGTTCTTC
TRBJ2-7	-	TRBV5-5	-	CASSVPGGPYEQYF	TGTGCCAGCAGCGTCCCGGGGGGCCCCTACGAGCAGTACTTC
TRBJ2-2	-	TRBV4-2	-	CASSQDWTGDTGELFF	TGTGCCAGCAGCCAAGATTGGACCGGAGACACCGGGGAGCTGTTTTTT
TRBJ1-2	-	TRBV7-8	-	CASSSWELEDYGYTF	TGTGCCAGCAGCTCCTGGGAATTAGAGGACTATGGCTACACCTTC
TRBJ2-1	-	TRBV7-9	-	CASSLARGVGLNEQFF	TGTGCCAGCAGCTTAGCGCGGGGTGTGGGGCTAAATGAGCAGTTCTTC
TRBJ2-3	-	TRBV10-1	-	CASSRELSTDTQYF	TGCGCCAGCAGTCGGGAGTTAAGCACAGATACGCAGTATTTT
TRBJ2-1	-	TRBV7-6	-	CASSLAGSSRRFF	TGTGCCAGCAGCTTAGCGGGGAGCTCAAGACGGTTCTTC
TRBJ2-7	-	TRBV5-1	-	CASSLGYEQYF	TGCGCCAGCAGCTTGGGCTACGAGCAGTACTTC
TRBJ2-5	TRBD1	TRBV27	-	CASSTKGATKTQYF	TGTGCCAGCAGTACCAAGGGGGCGACGAAGACCCAGTACTTC
TRBJ1-3	-	TRBV6-1	-	CASSEGTDNTIYF	TGTGCCAGCAGTGAAGGGACAGACAACACCATATATTTT
TRBJ1-3	-	TRBV18	-	CASPDPREPSGNTIYF	TGTGCCAGCCCCGACCCCAGGGAACCCTCTGGAAACACCATATATTTT
TRBJ1-2	TRBD1	TRBV11-1	once	CASSHLGQGANYGYTF	TGTGCCAGCAGCCATCTTGGACAGGGCGCTAACTATGGCTACACCTTC
TRBJ2-7	TRBD1	TRBV5-1	-	CASSLAGRYRGLDEQYF	TGCGCCAGCAGCTTGGCCGGACGATACAGGGGGCTGGACGAGCAGTACTTC
TRBJ1-6	-	TRBV4-3	-	CASSQDPSGGGGDSPLHF	TGCGCCAGCAGCCAAGACCCCAGCGGGGGCGGTGGGGATTCACCCCTCCACTTT
TRBJ2-5	TRBD2	TRBV7-8	-	CASSPGGLAGGPGETQYF	TGTGCCAGCAGCCCAGGGGGACTAGCGGGAGGGCCGGGAGAGACCCAGTACTTC
TRBJ1-6	-	TRBV9	-	CASHPERSHTGTPLHF	TGTGCCAGCCACCCGGAGAGGTCACATACGGGGACACCCCTCCACTTT
TRBJ2-1	TRBD2	TRBV2	-	CASSELTSGSYNEQFF	TGTGCCAGCAGTGAACTAACTAGCGGGTCTTACAATGAGCAGTTCTTC
TRBJ1-4	TRBD1	TRBV5-1	-	CASSPWSRGGNEKLFF	TGCGCCAGCAGCCCCTGGAGCAGGGGGGGGAATGAAAAACTGTTTTTT
TRBJ2-7	-	TRBV4-3	-	CASSQWGTYEQYF	TGCGCCAGCAGCCAATGGGGTACCTACGAGCAGTACTTC
TRBJ2-5	TRBD1	TRBV6-1	-	CASTRDRGETQYF	TGTGCCAGCACCAGGGACAGGGGAGAGACCCAGTACTTC
TRBJ2-4	-	TRBV6-5	-	CASSYSVRANIQYF	TGTGCCAGCAGTTACTCTGTCAGGGCGAACATTCAGTACTTC
TRBJ1-5	-	TRBV6-5	-	CASRQGRANQPQHF	TGTGCCAGCAGGCAGGGAAGGGCCAATCAGCCCCAGCATTTT
TRBJ1-2	-	TRBV5-6	-	CASSSDSDYGYTF	TGTGCCAGCAGCTCTGACAGTGACTATGGCTACACCTTC
TRBJ2-7	TRBD1	TRBV6-5	-	CASSLWGQGYEQYF	TGTGCCAGCAGTTTATGGGGACAGGGCTACGAGCAGTACTTC
TRBJ2-2	-	TRBV9	-	CASSERTNLNTGELFF	TGTGCCAGCAGCGAGCGGACAAATTTGAACACCGGGGAGCTGTTTTTT
TRBJ2-1	-	TRBV5-1	-	CASSLAAGVDEQFF	TGCGCCAGCAGCTTGGCCGCAGGAGTGGATGAGCAGTTCTTC
TRBJ1-2	-	TRBV29-1	-	CSVEDGQGYGYTF	TGCAGCGTTGAAGATGGGCAGGGCTATGGCTACACCTTC
TRBJ1-2	-	TRBV4-3	few	CASSQDSGIYGYTF	TGCGCCAGCAGCCAAGATAGCGGGATCTATGGCTACACCTTC
TRBJ1-1	-	TRBV6-5	once	CASSNPPEAFF	TGTGCCAGCAGCAACCCCCCTGAAGCTTTCTTT
TRBJ1-1	-	TRBV29-1	-	CSVGPGRNTEAFF	TGCAGCGTCGGTCCCGGACGAAACACTGAAGCTTTCTTT
TRBJ1-1	-	TRBV28	few	CASRKTVEAFF	TGTGCCAGCAGGAAGACTGTTGAAGCTTTCTTT
TRBJ2-2	-	TRBV27	-	CASSLSFNTGELFF	TGTGCCAGCAGTTTATCGTTTAACACCGGGGAGCTGTTTTTT
TRBJ2-3	-	TRBV2	-	CASSGPLGLPHLAADTQYF	TGTGCCAGCAGTGGGCCCTTGGGACTGCCTCACTTGGCCGCAGATACGCAGTATTTT
TRBJ1-6	TRBD1	TRBV7-2	few	CASSLWDSSNNSPLHF	TGTGCCAGCAGCTTGTGGGACAGCAGCAATAATTCACCCCTCCACTTT
TRBJ2-3	TRBD2	TRBV28	-	CASSSSPGLTRDTQYF	TGTGCCAGCAGTAGTTCTCCGGGACTAACCAGAGATACGCAGTATTTT
TRBJ2-7	-	TRBV19	-	CASARRSHYEQYF	TGTGCCAGTGCCCGCAGGAGCCACTACGAGCAGTACTTC
TRBJ1-1	-	TRBV30	-	CAWSVYWVGTEAFF	TGTGCCTGGAGTGTGTATTGGGTAGGGACTGAAGCTTTCTTT
TRBJ1-1	-	TRBV6-1	many	CASSEMPERSFPMNTEAFF	TGTGCCAGCAGTGAAATGCCCGAGAGGAGTTTTCCAATGAACACTGAAGCTTTCTTT
TRBJ2-2	-	TRBV20-1	-	CSALREELFF	TGCAGTGCTCTTCGGGAGGAGCTGTTTTTT
TRBJ2-1	TRBD2	TRBV2	-	CASTLGTSGIDEQFF	TGTGCCAGCACCCTCGGGACTAGCGGGATTGATGAGCAGTTCTTC